What follows are 7 T cell receptor beta chains derived from one specimen sequenced in a study of T cells in women clearing cervical HPV infection. Sequencing was performed with immunoSEQ multiplex PCR; in TCRdb, only in-frame clones are kept and a portion is missing. In total, the table holds 35,000 to 45,000 clones. The specimen sequenced was blood buffy coat. The receptors derive from a woman aged 18 to 75 with a cervical HPV16 infection that either progressed to CIN3+ or cleared (not recorded which).

About this clone: The observed sequence ends 3 residues before the CDR3 terminus, with the missing tail filled in from the germline J gene. V is TRBV7-2 and J is TRBJ2-7; 8 bases are a match to TRBD2. V lost 4 bases to trimming and J lost 3 bases; unmatched junction nucleotides: 8. The CDR3 consists of 15 residues. Germline V gene lookup returns CDR1 SGHTA and CDR2 FQGNSA. CDR3 residues: CASSSYTSGVYEQYF. The CDR3 bases that were read are TGTGCCAGCAGCTCGTATACTAGCGGAGTCTACGAG.

As regards this clone: The observed sequence ends 3 residues before the CDR3 terminus, with the missing tail filled in from the germline J gene. The rearrangement joins TRBV30 to TRBJ1-2; D uncertain. CDR3 length: 13 amino acids. The V and J ends lost 3 bases and 2 bases respectively, with 10 bases between them. CDR1 and CDR2 (germline): GTSNPN, SVGIG (reference sequence). This CDR3 reads CAWSIGSNYGYTF. CDR3 bases read: TGTGCCTGGAGCATCGGTTCCAACTATGGC.

To note about this clone: The read stops 3 residues short of the end of the CDR3; the missing end is completed from the germline J gene. The chain has TRBV30 and TRBJ1-4; a possible D gene is TRBD1 (6 bases). This CDR3 has 17 residues. Germline lookup yields CDR1 GTSNPN and CDR2 SVGIG (reference sequence). V lost 2 bases, J lost 4 bases, and 20 bases lay in between. The CDR3 loop reads CAWSPQIGQPFNEKLFF. The part of the CDR3 DNA that was read is TGTGCCTGGAGTCCTCAGATTGGACAGCCTTTTAATGAAAAA.

With respect to this clone: The observed sequence ends 3 residues before the CDR3 terminus, with the missing tail filled in from the germline J gene. This chain joins TRBV7-9 and TRBJ1-2; 8 bases fit TRBD1. The CDR3 totals 14 residues. Per germline, CDR1 SEHNR and CDR2 FQNEAQ (reference sequence). The V gene end was trimmed by 4 bases and the J gene end by 6 bases; junction bases not matched to a gene: 7. The CDR3 loop is CASSWAQGDNGYTF. The part of the CDR3 DNA that was read is TGTGCCAGCAGCTGGGCACAGGGGGATAATGGC.

Details on this clone: From the germline J gene comes the end of the CDR3, since the read stops 3 residues before it. This chain connects TRBV6-2 or TRBV6-3 to TRBJ2-1; 11 nucleotides align to TRBD2. This CDR3 region has 15 residues. The J segment lost 9 bases and the V segment lost 6 bases, leaving 10 bases of the junction unmatched. CDR1 is MNHEY, CDR2 SVGEGT, per germline. The sequenced CDR3 bases are TGTGCCAGCAGGGCCGCGGGACTAGCGGTTGGTGAG. Translating gives CASRAAGLAVGE. The entire CDR3 reads CASRAAGLAVGEQFF.

With regard to this clone: The read gets to within 3 residues of the CDR3 end, and the germline J gene fills in the rest. The chain has TRBV5-6 and TRBJ2-7; D gene uncertain. The CDR3 sequence is 13 residues long. V was cut by 4 bases and J by 1 base, with 9 bases left in between. The germline CDR1 and CDR2 sequences are SGHDT and YYEEEE. This CDR3 reads CASSNQASYEQYF. The CDR3 DNA, read in part, is TGTGCCAGCAGCAACCAGGCGTCCTACGAG.

Turning to this clone: The observed sequence ends 3 residues before the CDR3 terminus, with the missing tail filled in from the germline J gene. This chain links TRBV5-5 with TRBJ2-7, with 9 bases matching TRBD1. V shed 1 base and J 3 bases; nucleotides not matched to a gene: 2. In germline, CDR1 is SGHKS, CDR2 YYEKEE (reference sequence). This CDR3 is 14 amino acids long. CDR3 sequence reads: CASSLLTGGYEQYF. Incomplete CDR3 DNA: TGTGCCAGCAGCTTGTTGACAGGGGGCTACGAG.